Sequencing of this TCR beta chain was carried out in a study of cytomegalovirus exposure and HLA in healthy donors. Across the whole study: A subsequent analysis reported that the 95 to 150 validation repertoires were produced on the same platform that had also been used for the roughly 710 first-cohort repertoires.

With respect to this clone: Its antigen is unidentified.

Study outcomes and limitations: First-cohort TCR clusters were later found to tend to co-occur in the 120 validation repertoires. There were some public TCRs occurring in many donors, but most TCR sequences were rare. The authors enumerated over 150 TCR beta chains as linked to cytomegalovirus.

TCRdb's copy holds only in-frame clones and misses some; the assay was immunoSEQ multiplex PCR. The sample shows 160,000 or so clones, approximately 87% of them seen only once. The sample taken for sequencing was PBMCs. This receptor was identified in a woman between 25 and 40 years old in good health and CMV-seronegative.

In nucleotides, the CDR3 is TGTGCCAGCAGCTTTCTAGCGGGGTCCTACAATGAGCAGTTCTTC. The encoded protein is CASSFLAGSYNEQFF. This chain joins TRBV5-6 and TRBJ2-1, with 9 nucleotides matching TRBD2. This CDR3 region has 15 residues. V shed 2 bases and J 1 base; nucleotides not matched to a gene: 1. Per the germline V gene, CDR1 is SGHDT and CDR2 is YYEEEE. The full variable domain, its missing parts supplied by reference TRBV5-6 and TRBJ2-1, is DAGVTQSPTHLIKTRGQQVTLRCSPKSGHDTVSWYQQALGQGPQFIFQYYEEEERQRGNFPDRFSGHQFPNYSSELNVNALLLGDSALYLCASSFLAGSYNEQFFGPGTRLTVL.